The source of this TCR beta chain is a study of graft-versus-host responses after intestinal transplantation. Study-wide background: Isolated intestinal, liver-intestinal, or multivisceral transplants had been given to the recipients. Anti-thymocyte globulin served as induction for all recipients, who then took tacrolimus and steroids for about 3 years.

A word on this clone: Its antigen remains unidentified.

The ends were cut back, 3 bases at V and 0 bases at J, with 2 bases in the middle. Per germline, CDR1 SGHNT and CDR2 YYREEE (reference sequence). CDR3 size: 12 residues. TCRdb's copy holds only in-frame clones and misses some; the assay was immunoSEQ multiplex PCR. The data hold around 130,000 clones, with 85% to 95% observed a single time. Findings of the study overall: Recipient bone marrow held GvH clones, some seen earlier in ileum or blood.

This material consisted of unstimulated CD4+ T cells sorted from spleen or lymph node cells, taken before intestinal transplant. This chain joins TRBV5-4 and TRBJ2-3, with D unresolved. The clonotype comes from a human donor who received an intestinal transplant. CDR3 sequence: CASSSSTDTQYF. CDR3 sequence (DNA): TGTGCCAGCAGCTCTAGCACAGATACGCAGTATTTT.